These 2 T cell receptor beta chains were sequenced from one sample in a study of patients and donors after allogeneic stem cell transplantation. Using its own MiXCR run on the RT-PCR reads, TCRdb lists one record per CDR3 protein. The table lists about 87,000 distinct CDR3 sequences, approximately 5.2% of them singletons, with approximately 2.5% in the top ten. Sequenced input: blood, either unsorted or a sorted T cell fraction (not recorded which). These receptors were taken from a human donor who was either an allogeneic HSCT recipient or a stem cell or donor lymphocyte infusion donor (not recorded which). It is not recorded whose cells these are; they may come from a transplant donor.

This clonotype has at least ten counts. The chain combines TRBV12-3 or TRBV12-4 with TRBJ1-1; D is ambiguous. V dropped 6 bases and J dropped 2 bases, with 10 bases sitting between them. This CDR3 has 13 amino acids. The CDR3 here is CASSNSFNTEAFF. The CDR3 DNA follows: TGTGCCAGCAGCAACAGTTTTAACACTGAAGCTTTCTTT.

There are many counts of this clonotype. J is TRBJ2-3 and V is TRBV27; D possibly corresponds to TRBD1 (5 bases). The CDR3 consists of 12 residues. Germline V gene sequence: CDR1 MNHEY, CDR2 SMNVEV (reference sequence). Deletions cut 6 bases from V and 7 bases from J, with 11 bases between. The CDR3 spells CASSSRVNTQYF. The CDR3 DNA reads TGTGCCAGCAGCTCCAGGGTGAATACGCAGTATTTT.